This is a list of T cell receptor beta chains from one sample in a study of T cells after posttransplantation cyclophosphamide. Generated by immunoSEQ multiplex PCR, the TCRdb table keeps only in-frame clones and is missing some. The sample shows 20,000 to 30,000 clones, none of them appearing just once. The sample consisted of PBMCs. All receptors come from a woman aged 45-59 years in good health, CMV-negative, and a related stem cell transplant donor. Both conserved end residues are part of each CDR3. The order of the fields is V gene, D gene, clone size, J gene, CDR3 DNA, CDR3 protein. D genes are given only for firm matches. Clone sizes are shown as how often the clone was seen (once, few, many) or a class if it is expanded.

TRBV18	TRBD1	many	TRBJ2-1	TGTGCCAGCTCCGGGACAGGGTACAATGAGCAGTTCTTC	CASSGTGYNEQFF
TRBV19	.	many	TRBJ1-2	TGTGCCAGTAGTATAGGAGGGGGTAACTCTAACTATGGCTACACCTTC	CASSIGGGNSNYGYTF
TRBV11-2	.	many	TRBJ2-5	TGTGCCAGCAGCTTAGAGTCGCTAACCCAAGAGACCCAGTACTTC	CASSLESLTQETQYF
TRBV18	TRBD2	many	TRBJ2-7	TGTGCCAGCTCCCCGCCTTCCGGGACTAGCCGCGAGCAGTACTTC	CASSPPSGTSREQYF
TRBV7-2	.	many	TRBJ1-2	TGTGCCAGCACCCTCGATGGATACGGGAGCGATGGCTACACCTTC	CASTLDGYGSDGYTF
TRBV5-1	TRBD1	many	TRBJ2-1	TGCGCCAGCAGCCTCGGGGACAGTATTAGTGAGCAGTTCTTC	CASSLGDSISEQFF
TRBV19	TRBD2	many	TRBJ2-2	TGTGCCAGTAGTGTGCGGGCTAGCGGGAGTCTCGGGGAGCTGTTTTTT	CASSVRASGSLGELFF
TRBV27	.	many	TRBJ1-2	TGTGCCAGCAGTTCCTCGGGAGGGGCGGATGGCTACACCTTC	CASSSSGGADGYTF
TRBV5-4	TRBD1	many	TRBJ1-2	TGTGCCGGACGGGACAGGGGCAACTATGGCTACACCTTC	CAGRDRGNYGYTF
TRBV28	TRBD1	many	TRBJ1-2	TGTGCCAGCAGTTTATATGGACAGGGGGCGCATGGCTACACCTTC	CASSLYGQGAHGYTF
TRBV7-2	.	few	TRBJ2-3	TGTGCCAGCAAGGGACTGGGCACAGATACGCGGTATTTT	CASKGLGTDTRYF
TRBV19	TRBD1	many	TRBJ1-2	TGTGCCACCGGACAGGGTTCGAACTATGGCTACACCTTC	CATGQGSNYGYTF
TRBV11-3	.	many	TRBJ2-2	TGTGCCAGCAGCTTAGATCGTGGTAGCGGGAACACCGGGGAGCTGTTTTTT	CASSLDRGSGNTGELFF
TRBV6-5	.	many	TRBJ1-2	TGTGCCAGCAGTTACCGTAGGGAGTTCGGTGGCTACACCTTC	CASSYRREFGGYTF
TRBV19	.	many	TRBJ1-1	TGTGCCAGTATTCAAAGCAGGAGGAAAATGAACACTGAAGCTTTCTTT	CASIQSRRKMNTEAFF
TRBV30	.	many	TRBJ1-3	TGTGCCTGGAGTTCGTACGGAGGTTTATCTGGAAACACCATATATTTT	CAWSSYGGLSGNTIYF
TRBV7-2	.	many	TRBJ2-7	TGTGCCAGCAGCTTACAGGGCCCCTACGAGCAGTACTTC	CASSLQGPYEQYF
TRBV6-5	.	many	TRBJ1-6	TGTGCCAGCAGTTACGACAGGCAGGTACCCCTCCACTTT	CASSYDRQVPLHF
TRBV27	TRBD2	few	TRBJ2-1	TGTGCCAGCATTAGACTAGCGGGGGTTGTCAATGAGCAGTTCTTC	CASIRLAGVVNEQFF
TRBV6-5	TRBD1	few	TRBJ2-3	TGTGCCAGCACTAAGGGACAGGGAAGCACAGATACGCAGTATTTT	CASTKGQGSTDTQYF